The next 27 T cell receptor beta chains were all read from a single sample in a study of blood T cell repertoires in COVID-19. Sequencing was performed with immunoSEQ multiplex PCR; in TCRdb, only in-frame clones are kept and a portion is missing. The sample yields 150,000 to 200,000 clones, around 87% seen once. Input material: peripheral blood. The receptors come from a man in his fifties with acute or convalescent COVID-19.

The V and J genes are TRBV11-2 and TRBJ2-7; D might be TRBD2 (6 bases). This CDR3 contains 17 residues. V lost 4 bases, J lost 7 bases, and 26 bases lay in between. In germline, CDR1 is SGHAT, CDR2 FQNNGV. This CDR3 reads CASSSFNPRGLGREQYV. CDR3 DNA sequence: TGTGCCAGCAGCTCCTTCAATCCCCGTGGTCTGGGGAGGGAGCAGTACGTC.

The chain carries TRBV19 and TRBJ1-2, with 8 bases aligning to TRBD1. The CDR3 has 15 residues. The V and J ends lost 7 bases and 0 bases, in that order; junction bases with no gene match: 7. Germline CDR1 LNHDA, CDR2 SQIVND (reference sequence). In DNA, the CDR3 is TGTGCCAGTACCGGGACAGGAATAGCTAACTATGGCTACACCTTC. As protein: CASTGTGIANYGYTF.

The chain has TRBV27 and TRBJ2-3; 8 nucleotides line up with TRBD1. Germline V gene lookup returns CDR1 MNHEY and CDR2 SMNVEV (reference sequence). J was trimmed by 5 bases and V by 6 bases; bases with no gene match: 7. CDR3 length: 14 residues. The chain's CDR3 is CASSTGTGGDTQYF. The CDR3 coding sequence is TGTGCCAGCAGCACCGGGACAGGAGGAGATACGCAGTATTTT.

V gene TRBV2 combines with J gene TRBJ2-3; possible D gene TRBD2, 6 bases. The germline V and J ends were trimmed by 7 bases and 0 bases, with 17 bases remaining between them. This CDR3 is built from 16 residues. CDR1 is SNHLY, CDR2 FYNNEI, per germline. The DNA for the CDR3 is TGTGCCAGCAAAAGACGACGCGGGGATAGCACAGATACGCAGTATTTT. Its protein is CASKRRRGDSTDTQYF.

The chain employs TRBV9 and TRBJ2-3; D is possibly TRBD1 (5 bases). The CDR3 sequence is 14 residues long. CDR1 is SGDLS and CDR2 is YYNGEE in the germline V gene. V lost 0 bases, J lost 4 bases, and 9 bases lay in between. The CDR3 DNA follows: TGTGCCAGCAGCGTAGCGCAGGGCCCAGATACGCAGTATTTT. Amino acids: CASSVAQGPDTQYF.

The sample holds one count of this clone. The chain combines TRBV5-1 with TRBJ2-3; 8 bases map to TRBD2. Germline CDR1 SGHRS, CDR2 YFSETQ. CDR3 length: 15 residues. Trimming cost V 2 bases and J 1 base; bases outside gene matches: 3. The CDR3 sequence: CASSFSGEGTDTQYF. CDR3 DNA: TGCGCCAGCAGCTTTAGCGGGGAGGGCACAGATACGCAGTATTTT.

The chain combines TRBV28 with TRBJ2-2; perhaps TRBD2 as D (6 bases). Germline-derived CDR1 and CDR2 are MDHEN and SYDVKM. The V end was cut by 4 bases, the J end by 6 bases, with 18 bases between. The CDR3 consists of 16 residues. The chain's CDR3 is CASSSRAAAGPGELFF. The CDR3 DNA is TGTGCCAGCAGTTCTAGGGCGGCGGCGGGGCCCGGGGAGCTGTTTTTT.

This clone was observed a few times. As DNA, the CDR3 is TGCGCCAGCAGCCAAGTCCAGGAAATTTCCTACGAGCAGTACTTC. Translated: CASSQVQEISYEQYF. The rearrangement links TRBV4-1 to TRBJ2-7; no definite D call. Trimming took off 1 base at V and 1 base at J, with 11 bases between the two ends. Germline lookup yields CDR1 MGHRA and CDR2 YSYEKL. CDR3 length equals 15 residues.

The chain combines TRBV6-5 with TRBJ1-1, with a tentative D call TRBD1 (6 bases). The CDR3 has 13 residues. CDR1 and CDR2 from the germline V gene are MNHEY and SVGAGI. Trimming removed 8 bases at V and 3 bases at J, with 13 bases between. The CDR3 DNA follows: TGTGCCAGCCAACAGGGTTGGGACACTGAAGCTTTCTTT. Protein product: CASQQGWDTEAFF.

This rearrangement joins TRBV27 to TRBJ2-1; D remains unclear. This CDR3 region has 15 residues. Germline V gives CDR1 MNHEY, CDR2 SMNVEV (reference sequence). The V end was cut by 6 bases, the J end by 0 bases, with 12 bases between. The CDR3 here is CASRVYDISYNEQFF. The DNA of the CDR3 is TGTGCCAGCAGAGTTTATGACATCTCCTACAATGAGCAGTTCTTC.

This rearrangement joins TRBV5-4 to TRBJ2-1; 12 nucleotides line up with TRBD2. The V and J ends lost 0 bases and 15 bases, in that order; junction bases with no gene match: 4. Germline V CDR1 and CDR2: SGHNT, YYREEE (reference sequence). The CDR3 has 13 amino acids. CDR3 sequence reads: CASSLGLAGVGFF. CDR3 nucleotides: TGTGCCAGCAGCTTGGGACTAGCGGGAGTTGGGTTCTTC. The complete variable domain, with remaining parts taken from reference TRBV5-4 and TRBJ2-1, reads ETGVTQSPTHLIKTRGQQVTLRCSSQSGHNTVSWYQQALGQGPQFIFQYYREEENGRGNFPPRFSGLQFPNYSSELNVNALELDDSALYLCASSLGLAGVGFFGPGTRLTVL.

The genes are TRBV28 and TRBJ2-5; 7 bases are shared with TRBD1. Germline V gives CDR1 MDHEN, CDR2 SYDVKM. The CDR3 totals 14 residues. The V gene end was trimmed by 8 bases and the J gene end by 1 base; junction bases not matched to a gene: 7. The CDR3 bases are TGTGCCAGCGCTCGGGACAGCCTCCAAGAGACCCAGTACTTC. Its protein product is CASARDSLQETQYF.

V gene TRBV29-1 combines with J gene TRBJ2-1; D perhaps matches TRBD1 (5 bases). The CDR3 has 13 amino acids. The V end lost 1 base, the J end lost 7 bases, and 11 bases lay between the germline ends. Germline loops: CDR1 SQVTM, CDR2 ANQGSEA. The CDR3 sequence is CSVEGQGGNEQFF. As DNA, the CDR3 is TGCAGCGTTGAAGGGCAGGGTGGGAATGAGCAGTTCTTC.

The CDR3 DNA is TGTGCCAGTAACGACGTGGACAGGCCCTATGGCTACACCTTC. As protein: CASNDVDRPYGYTF. The V call is TRBV19, the J call TRBJ1-2; TRBD1 agrees at 7 bases. The CDR3 spans 14 residues. Germline values: CDR1 LNHDA, CDR2 SQIVND (reference sequence). The V gene end was trimmed by 7 bases and the J gene end by 4 bases; junction bases not matched to a gene: 9.

This clone was detected a few times. V gene TRBV9 combines with J gene TRBJ2-2; D not resolved. There are 13 residues in the CDR3. The V end lost 5 bases, the J end lost 1 base, and 6 bases lay between the germline ends. Per germline, CDR1 SGDLS and CDR2 YYNGEE. The CDR3 spells CASSRRNTGELFF. The CDR3 nucleotides read TGTGCCAGCAGTCGGAGGAACACCGGGGAGCTGTTTTTT.

J is TRBJ2-1 and V is TRBV19; possibly TRBD1 for D (6 bases). Trimming took off 4 bases at V and 4 bases at J, with 11 bases between the two ends. CDR1 LNHDA and CDR2 SQIVND come from the germline V gene (reference sequence). This CDR3 is built from 14 residues. The DNA for the CDR3 is TGTGCCAGTAGTACGTTGGGGGCATACAATGAGCAGTTCTTC. Translation gives CASSTLGAYNEQFF. Variable domain in full (rest from reference TRBV19 and TRBJ2-1): DGGITQSPKYLFRKEGQNVTLSCEQNLNHDAMYWYRQDPGQGLRLIYYSQIVNDFQKGDIAEGYSVSREKKESFPLTVTSAQKNPTAFYLCASSTLGAYNEQFFGPGTRLTVL.

This sequence joins TRBV2 and TRBJ1-4; D is ambiguous. CDR1 and CDR2 (germline): SNHLY, FYNNEI. This CDR3 is built from 12 residues. Trimming removed 4 bases from V and 7 bases from J, with 7 bases in between. The CDR3 bases are TGTGCCAGCAGTGGCAGGTTTGAAAAACTGTTTTTT. Translation: CASSGRFEKLFF.

The rearrangement uses TRBV18 and TRBJ2-5; TRBD2 aligns across 8 bases. This CDR3 spans 13 amino acids. After removal of 3 bases from V and 4 bases from J, the junction contained 1 base not matched to a gene. Per the germline V gene, CDR1 is KGHSH and CDR2 is LQKENI. The CDR3 sequence is CASSPGLAETQYF. CDR3 DNA sequence: TGTGCCAGCTCACCCGGACTAGCAGAGACCCAGTACTTC.

CDR3 protein: CASSLRQGETYEQYV. In DNA form, the CDR3 reads TGTGCCAGCAGTTTAAGACAGGGAGAAACCTACGAGCAGTACGTC. The rearrangement joins TRBV27 to TRBJ2-7; 7 positions agree with TRBD1. The CDR3 has 15 amino acids. The V segment lost 2 bases and the J segment 2 bases; nucleotides outside the gene matches: 6. CDR1 MNHEY and CDR2 SMNVEV come from the germline V gene (reference sequence).

The gene calls are TRBV28 and TRBJ1-2; possible D gene TRBD1, 5 bases. CDR3 size: 15 residues. Looked up from germline, CDR1 is MDHEN and CDR2 is SYDVKM. Between the trimmed V and J ends, which lost 6 bases and 2 bases, there was a span of 16 bases. In nucleotides, the CDR3 is TGTGCCAGCAGCCCTCGACAGAAAACGAACTATGGCTACACCTTC. This sequence encodes CASSPRQKTNYGYTF.

This clone was seen a few times. Other DNA sequences within the sample encode an identical CDR3. This chain uses TRBV30 with TRBJ1-1, with a possible D match to TRBD1 (5 bases). Trimming took 0 bases from V and 4 from J, leaving 9 bases between them. From germline, CDR1 is GTSNPN and CDR2 SVGIG (reference sequence). The CDR3 loop spans 13 amino acids. CDR3 amino acids: CAWSVWGGTEAFF. The CDR3 coding sequence is TGTGCCTGGAGTGTGTGGGGGGGCACTGAAGCTTTCTTT.

This chain links TRBV6-6 with TRBJ1-4, with a weak D call TRBD1 (5 bases). V shed 3 bases and J shed 0 bases, with 11 bases lying between them. This CDR3 contains 16 residues. Germline V gives CDR1 MNHNY, CDR2 SVGAGI (reference sequence). The CDR3 DNA reads as TGTGCCAGCAGTTATGGGGGGGAAGCAACTAATGAAAAACTGTTTTTT. Amino acids: CASSYGGEATNEKLFF.

This chain's CDR3 is CASSLLGPSSYEQYV. The CDR3 nucleotides read TGCGCCAGCAGCTTGTTGGGGCCAAGCTCCTACGAGCAGTACGTC. J is TRBJ2-7 and V is TRBV5-1, with D possibly being TRBD1 (5 bases). This CDR3 has 15 residues. V gave up 1 base and J gave up 0 bases, with 11 bases separating them. In germline, CDR1 is SGHRS, CDR2 YFSETQ.

This chain uses TRBV29-1 with TRBJ2-3; 8 nucleotides align to TRBD2. The germline V gene encodes CDR1 SQVTM and CDR2 ANQGSEA. Losses at the gene ends were 3 bases for V and 5 bases for J; bases not matched to a gene: 4. The CDR3 is 13 amino acids. CDR3 sequence reads: CSVEPGGEDTQYF. In DNA form, the CDR3 reads TGCAGCGTTGAGCCGGGGGGGGAAGATACGCAGTATTTT.

V gene TRBV29-1 combines with J gene TRBJ1-4; TRBD1 matches 8 bases. CDR1 is SQVTM and CDR2 is ANQGSEA in the germline V gene. CDR3 length: 14 residues. V shed 7 bases, J shed 7 bases, and the junction held 11 bases outside the gene matches. Here the CDR3 DNA reads TGCAGCGGGTACTTGGGGACAGGCGGTGAAAAACTGTTTTTT. Translating it yields CSGYLGTGGEKLFF.

The genes are TRBV19 and TRBJ1-1, with 9 bases identical to TRBD1. The germline V gene has CDR1 LNHDA and CDR2 SQIVND (reference sequence). V lost 10 bases to trimming and J lost 3 bases; unmatched junction nucleotides: 18. This CDR3 is 17 amino acids long. CDR3 sequence reads: CATQGTGGAGVDTEAFF. The CDR3 bases are TGTGCCACTCAGGGAACAGGGGGCGCAGGAGTGGACACTGAAGCTTTCTTT.

V gene TRBV10-1 combines with J gene TRBJ1-1; D is possibly TRBD1 (5 bases). The germline V gene encodes CDR1 WNHNN and CDR2 SYGVQD (reference sequence). The CDR3 is 14 residues long. Trimming shortened V by 2 bases and J by 3 bases, and 10 bases separated the two germline ends. Written as DNA, the CDR3 is TGCGCCAGCAGTGAGGTGACAGTCTACACTGAAGCTTTCTTT. Translation gives CASSEVTVYTEAFF.